What follows are 6 T cell receptor beta chains derived from one specimen sequenced in a study of blood T cell repertoires in COVID-19 (dated by TCRdb to 2019 to 2021). The library was produced with the immunoSEQ multiplex PCR assay. Entries here come from immuneACCESS through TCRdb and include only in-frame sequences with V and J called. Some clones fail to appear in such tables; in the studies checked, an unresolved V gene covers under half of the shortfall, and the cause of the remainder is unknown. The sample table lists about 170,000 clones, 84% of them with a count of one. Around 7.6% of the sample is held by the ten biggest clonotypes. Sequencing was performed on peripheral blood. Source of these receptors: a man between 40 and 49 years old who had recovered from COVID-19.

The chain joins TRBV7-9 to TRBJ2-7, with D possibly TRBD2 on 6 matching bases. CDR1 SEHNR and CDR2 FQNEAQ come from the germline V gene (reference sequence). This CDR3 spans 12 amino acids. The V end lost 5 bases, the J end lost 4 bases, and 9 bases lay between the germline ends. CDR3 in amino acids: CASSLGTYEQYF. In nucleotides, the CDR3 is TGTGCCAGCAGCCTAGGGACTTACGAGCAGTACTTC.

The DNA of the CDR3 is TGTGCCAGCGCCCGGGCGGGTGAGCAGTTCTTC. Translating it yields CASARAGEQFF. This chain uses TRBV11-3 with TRBJ2-1, with D maybe TRBD2 (5 bases). Germline V gene sequence: CDR1 SGHNT, CDR2 YENEEA. The CDR3 runs to 11 residues. Trimming removed 8 bases at V and 9 bases at J, with 11 bases between.

This sequence joins TRBV3-1 (or the pseudogene TRBV3-2) and TRBJ1-6, with D perhaps TRBD1 (5 bases). The CDR3 is made up of 12 amino acids. Per germline, CDR1 LGHDT and CDR2 YNNKEL (reference sequence). V was shortened by 4 bases and J by 15 bases, with 13 bases between the two germline ends. In nucleotides, the CDR3 is TGTGCCAGCAGCCGTGGGGGGGAGGTCCTCCACTTT. Translating gives CASSRGGEVLHF.

The table lists this clone with a count of one. CDR3 DNA: TGTGCCAGTAGTACCCGACAGCCCTGGGGTCAGCCCCAGCATTTT. It specifies CASSTRQPWGQPQHF. The chain combines TRBV19 with TRBJ1-5; TRBD1 might be the D (5 bases). The CDR3 is 15 residues long. Trimming took 4 bases from V and 6 from J, leaving 16 bases between them. The germline CDR1 and CDR2 sequences are LNHDA and SQIVND (reference sequence).

This clone was seen more than once but under ten times. The chain uses TRBV4-2 and TRBJ2-7, with a weak D call TRBD1 (5 bases). V was pared by 0 bases and J by 7 bases, with 10 bases between. Germline-derived CDR1 and CDR2 are LGHNA and YNFKEQ. The CDR3 spans 13 residues. CDR3 region: CASSQEQNREQYF. The CDR3 nucleotides are TGTGCCAGCAGCCAAGAACAGAACAGGGAGCAGTACTTC.

The chain links TRBV6-5 to TRBJ2-7; possibly TRBD1 for D (6 bases). Germline V gene lookup returns CDR1 MNHEY and CDR2 SVGAGI. V lost 0 bases and J lost 1, with 10 bases in between. The CDR3 spans 15 residues. This CDR3 is CASSYSLQGSYEQYF. CDR3 in DNA: TGTGCCAGCAGTTACTCTCTTCAGGGGTCCTACGAGCAGTACTTC.